The 21 T cell receptor beta chains below were found in one sample sequenced in a study of T cell repertoires in cytomegalovirus infection. MiXCR, run by TCRdb on the reads, gives a single entry per CDR3 protein. The sample consists of roughly 500,000 distinct CDR3 sequences, roughly a third of them appearing once. These receptors have no identified antigens. Sequencing used cultured PBMCs, obtained from culture after CMV antigen stimulation. These receptors originate from a human donor in good health (CMV status not recorded). Some clones in this sample may be carry-over from other donors' samples.

The V and J genes are TRBV7-9 and TRBJ1-1, with D tentatively TRBD1 (5 bases). CDR1 and CDR2 (germline): SEHNR, FQNEAQ (reference sequence). Trimming stripped 5 bases from V and 0 bases from J, with 16 bases between. CDR3 length equals 16 residues. The CDR3 DNA reads as TGTGCCAGCAGCCCTCTCGGGACGACAATGAACACTGAAGCTTTCTTT. Its protein is CASSPLGTTMNTEAFF.

The genes are TRBV4-2 and TRBJ2-5; D is tentatively TRBD1 or TRBD2 (5 bases each). CDR3 length: 16 residues. The V end was cut by 0 bases, the J end by 1 base, with 12 bases between. Per germline, CDR1 LGHNA and CDR2 YNFKEQ. The CDR3 nucleotides read TGTGCCAGCAGCCAAGATCCCTCGGGACGCCAAGAGACCCAGTACTTC. Protein: CASSQDPSGRQETQYF.

Only a few counts were recorded for this clonotype. The rearrangement joins TRBV12-3 or TRBV12-4 to TRBJ2-1; TRBD1 matches 11 bases. V was clipped by 5 bases and J by 5 bases; unmatched bases: 2. CDR3 size: 14 residues. The CDR3 region has the DNA TGTGCCAGCAGTCCGGGACAGGGGGACAATGAGCAGTTCTTC. It is translated as CASSPGQGDNEQFF.

This rearrangement joins TRBV6-2 or TRBV6-3 to TRBJ2-2; TRBD1 might be the D (5 bases). Germline CDR1 is MNHEY and CDR2 is SVGEGT. The CDR3 totals 16 residues. Trimming pared 6 bases from V and 6 bases from J, leaving 20 bases between. This CDR3 reads CASSLRQNNFSGELFF. CDR3 nucleotides: TGTGCCAGCAGCCTTCGACAGAATAATTTTTCCGGGGAGCTGTTTTTT.

The CDR3 loop is CASSAKGTSGHNEQFF. CDR3 coding DNA: TGTGCCAGCAGCGCGAAAGGGACTAGCGGACACAATGAGCAGTTCTTC. The genes are TRBV7-2 and TRBJ2-1; 11 nucleotides agree with TRBD2. The CDR3 consists of 16 residues. V was clipped by 5 bases and J by 5 bases; unmatched bases: 8. The germline gives CDR1 SGHTA, CDR2 FQGNSA.

V gene TRBV13 combines with J gene TRBJ2-5; 12 bases align to TRBD2. Germline-derived CDR1 and CDR2 are PRHDT and FYEKMQ (reference sequence). CDR3 size: 19 residues. Trimming cost V 4 bases and J 4 bases; bases outside gene matches: 16. As DNA, the CDR3 is TGTGCCAGCAGCTACCTAACTAGCGGGAGGAGGAGGAGAGGAGAGACCCAGTACTTC. Residues: CASSYLTSGRRRRGETQYF.

This clonotype showed up just a few times. The rearrangement uses TRBV4-1 and TRBJ2-1; 10 bases are a match to TRBD2. V shed 1 base, J shed 5 bases, and the junction held 8 bases outside the gene matches. The V gene's germline CDR1 is MGHRA and CDR2 YSYEKL. The CDR3 length is 17 residues. The CDR3 reads CASSQAFELAGNNEQFF. In DNA form, the CDR3 reads TGCGCCAGCAGCCAAGCCTTTGAACTAGCGGGAAACAATGAGCAGTTCTTC.

The genes are TRBV6-4 and TRBJ1-1, with D unresolved. Trimming left V 0 bases short and J 2 bases short, with 10 bases between. CDR1 MRHNA and CDR2 SNTAGT come from the germline V gene. The CDR3 covers 15 residues. The DNA of the CDR3 is TGTGCCAGCAGTGACTCCTCTCAACCCAACACTGAAGCTTTCTTT. It specifies CASSDSSQPNTEAFF.

This clonotype turned up a few times. The chain couples TRBV12-3 or TRBV12-4 to TRBJ2-3, with TRBD2 as a possible D gene (6 bases). Trimming took 7 bases from V and 1 from J, leaving 18 bases between them. The CDR3 loop spans 16 amino acids. DNA of the CDR3: TGTGCCAGCAATGAAGGGAAGTGGGGGGGCACAGATACGCAGTATTTT. Translation: CASNEGKWGGTDTQYF.

The V and J genes are TRBV6-2 or TRBV6-3 and TRBJ2-5; 14 bases agree with TRBD2. The V gene end was trimmed by 6 bases and the J gene end by 1 base; junction bases not matched to a gene: 16. The CDR3 spans 20 residues. Germline CDR1 is MNHEY and CDR2 is SVGEGT. The CDR3 spells CASSLEPTGLAGVPQETQYF. CDR3 sequence (DNA): TGTGCCAGCAGCCTCGAGCCCACGGGACTAGCGGGAGTACCCCAAGAGACCCAGTACTTC.

This clonotype has a handful of counts. The V and J genes are TRBV14 and TRBJ2-2, with 11 nucleotides matching TRBD1. The CDR3 covers 16 residues. The germline gives CDR1 SGHDN, CDR2 FVKESK. The J segment lost 3 bases and the V segment lost 4 bases, leaving 4 bases of the junction unmatched. This chain's CDR3 is CASSLRTGGYTGELFF. The CDR3 coding sequence is TGTGCCAGCAGCCTAAGGACAGGGGGCTACACCGGGGAGCTGTTTTTT.

In its sample, this clonotype was seen a few times. V usage is TRBV12-5 and J usage is TRBJ2-5, with TRBD1 identical over 7 bases. This CDR3 is built from 15 residues. Germline V gene sequence: CDR1 LGHNT, CDR2 FRNRAP. The J segment lost 2 bases and the V segment lost 6 bases, leaving 9 bases of the junction unmatched. This CDR3 is CASGGRDSEQETQYF. In DNA, the CDR3 is TGTGCTAGTGGCGGCCGGGACAGCGAACAAGAGACCCAGTACTTC.

This clonotype was counted only a few times. The chain recombines TRBV11-3 with TRBJ1-2; the D gene is possibly TRBD1 (5 bases). CDR1 is SGHNT, CDR2 YENEEA, per germline. There are 16 residues in the CDR3. V was pared by 5 bases and J by 3 bases, with 19 bases between. The CDR3 here is CASSPRTRSLYYGYTF. The CDR3 region has the DNA TGTGCCAGCAGCCCAAGGACAAGGAGTCTCTACTATGGCTACACCTTC.

V is TRBV11-2 and J is TRBJ2-5; TRBD2 aligns across 9 bases. V dropped 0 bases and J dropped 4; count of bases not matched to a gene: 3. Germline values: CDR1 SGHAT, CDR2 FQNNGV. The length of the CDR3 is 15 residues. The CDR3 is CASSLDGGLAETQYF. The CDR3 DNA follows: TGTGCCAGCAGCTTAGATGGGGGACTAGCAGAGACCCAGTACTTC.

This chain connects TRBV27 to TRBJ1-5, with D possibly matching TRBD1 (5 bases). CDR3 length equals 17 residues. The V gene lost 5 bases and the J gene lost 2 bases, with 19 bases spanning the gap. Per the germline V gene, CDR1 is MNHEY and CDR2 is SMNVEV (reference sequence). CDR3 nucleotide sequence: TGTGCCAGCAGTGTCATCGGTGTTGGGGGAGGCAATCAGCCCCAGCATTTT. This sequence encodes CASSVIGVGGGNQPQHF.

Comment on this clonotype: Its ends do not fully match the called genes, so a read error is possible. The genes are TRBV5-6 and TRBJ1-1; D uncertain. The CDR3 consists of 13 residues. Germline CDR1 and CDR2: SGHDT and YYEEEE. The CDR3, as DNA: TGTACCAGCAGCCCGGCGGCCGACACTGAAGCTTTCTTT. Translated: CTSSPAADTEAFF.

In its sample, this clonotype was seen a few times. The V call is TRBV7-9, the J call TRBJ1-1; a possible D gene is TRBD1 (6 bases). Germline CDR1 and CDR2: SEHNR and FQNEAQ (reference sequence). V lost 1 base, J lost 5 bases, and 11 bases lay in between. The CDR3 has 14 amino acids. CDR3 region: CASSLGTAGTEAFF. CDR3 DNA sequence: TGTGCCAGCAGCTTAGGGACAGCAGGTACTGAAGCTTTCTTT. Looking up the rest from reference TRBV7-9 and TRBJ1-1 gives the full variable domain: DTGVSQNPRHKITKRGQNVTFRCDPISEHNRLYWYRQTLGQGPEFLTYFQNEAQLEKSRLLSDRFSAERPKGSFSTLEIQRTEQGDSAMYLCASSLGTAGTEAFFGQGTRLTVV.

This sequence joins TRBV20-1 and TRBJ2-7; 9 nucleotides align to TRBD2. The CDR3 runs to 12 residues. CDR1 is DFQATT, CDR2 SNEGSKA, per germline (reference sequence). Trimming at V came to 7 bases and at J to 3 bases, leaving 4 bases not matched to a gene. The CDR3 DNA follows: TGCAGTGTCGTGACTAGCGGCTACGAGCAGTACTTC. Translated, it gives CSVVTSGYEQYF.

Many counts were recorded for this clonotype. The V call is TRBV7-8, the J call TRBJ2-1; TRBD2 agrees at 13 bases. V dropped 5 bases and J dropped 7; count of bases not matched to a gene: 8. The CDR3 contains 16 residues. Germline V lookup: CDR1 SGHVS, CDR2 FQNEAQ. CDR3 protein: CASSKRTSGSSNEQFF. As DNA, the CDR3 is TGTGCCAGCAGCAAAAGGACTAGCGGGAGTAGTAATGAGCAGTTCTTC.

The chain links TRBV6-6 to TRBJ2-5; maybe TRBD1 (6 bases). V was shortened by 2 bases and J by 0 bases, with 10 bases between the two germline ends. Looked up from germline, CDR1 is MNHNY and CDR2 is SVGAGI (reference sequence). The CDR3 spans 15 residues. Here the CDR3 DNA reads TGTGCCAGCAGTTACGGGACAAATTACCAAGAGACCCAGTACTTC. This sequence encodes CASSYGTNYQETQYF.

J is TRBJ2-7 and V is TRBV7-8, with TRBD2 matching 9 bases. In germline, CDR1 is SGHVS, CDR2 FQNEAQ. The CDR3 covers 14 residues. The trim removed 4 bases at V and 5 bases at J, leaving 6 bases unmatched. The CDR3 DNA reads TGTGCCAGCAGCTCCGGGACTAGCTGGGACGAGCAGTACTTC. The encoded protein is CASSSGTSWDEQYF. The full variable domain, with the rest looked up from reference TRBV7-8 and TRBJ2-7, is GAGVSQSPRYKVAKRGQDVALRCDPISGHVSLFWYQQALGQGPEFLTYFQNEAQLDKSGLPSDRFFAERPEGSVSTLKIQRTQQEDSAVYLCASSSGTSWDEQYFGPGTRLTVT.